This T cell receptor (beta chain) was found in a study of OX40 agonist ivuxolimab in advanced cancers. Study-wide findings and caveats: CD8+ T cells averaged more expanded clones than CD4+.

On this clone itself: No antigen is known for it.

Profiling relied on immunoSEQ multiplex PCR, and the TCRdb table lists in-frame clones only, not all of them. The sample includes over 15,000 clones, 80% to 85% seen only once; the top ten take about 3.8%. Autoimmune disease history or systemic immunosuppression led to patient exclusion. There are 15 residues in the CDR3. The germline gives CDR1 ENHRY, CDR2 SYGVKD. Trimming took off 2 bases at V and 1 base at J, with 11 bases between the two ends. This clonotype was obtained from an adult with an advanced solid tumor such as melanoma, head and neck, liver or kidney cancer. Here the sequenced sample was CD4+ or CD8+ T cells sorted from blood, taken in a trial of the OX40 agonist ivuxolimab. The chain has TRBV10-3 and TRBJ1-1; D perhaps matches TRBD1 (5 bases). CDR3 in amino acids: CAISEAPDRNTEAFF. In nucleotides, the CDR3 is TGTGCCATCAGTGAGGCACCTGACAGGAACACTGAAGCTTTCTTT.